This TCR beta chain was identified in a study of blood T cell repertoires in COVID-19. Study context: Samples of COVID-19 (acute and convalescent) were obtained from the United States, Italy and Spain. Sources were T cells, B-cell-depleted T cells, or PBMCs; the material itself was cDNA or gDNA.

Original processing methods: From reference gene primer amplification, estimates of nucleated cell counts were derived. The table came from immunoSEQ multiplex PCR; TCRdb's copy has only in-frame clones and leaves some out. The V and J calls and clone size were taken over from that table, and D and trimming were inferred from the DNA. This table holds some 400,000 clones, more than 75% found once. Recruited during active infection, patients (from Seattle) were subsequently followed longitudinally. The source material was peripheral blood. The source of this sequence is a woman aged 30 to 39 with COVID-19, enrolled during active disease.

The CDR3 loop reads CASNANRGQNIQYF. CDR3 coding DNA: TGTGCCAGCAACGCGAACAGGGGACAAAACATTCAGTACTTC. V gene TRBV2 combines with J gene TRBJ2-4, with 7 bases fitting TRBD1. The CDR3 has 14 amino acids. The V gene's germline CDR1 is SNHLY and CDR2 FYNNEI. J gave up 5 bases and V 7 bases, and 8 bases lay outside the gene matches.